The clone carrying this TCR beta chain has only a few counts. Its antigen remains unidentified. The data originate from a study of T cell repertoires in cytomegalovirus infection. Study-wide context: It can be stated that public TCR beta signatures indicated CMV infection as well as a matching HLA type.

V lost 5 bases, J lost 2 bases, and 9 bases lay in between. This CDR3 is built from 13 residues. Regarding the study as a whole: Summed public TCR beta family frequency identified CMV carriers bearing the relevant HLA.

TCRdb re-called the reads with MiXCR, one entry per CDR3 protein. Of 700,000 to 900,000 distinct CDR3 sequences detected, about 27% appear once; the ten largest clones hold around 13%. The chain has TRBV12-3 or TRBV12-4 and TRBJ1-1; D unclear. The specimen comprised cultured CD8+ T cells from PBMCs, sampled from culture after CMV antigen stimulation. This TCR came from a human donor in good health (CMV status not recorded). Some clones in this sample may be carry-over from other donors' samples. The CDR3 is CASSAMVNTEAFF. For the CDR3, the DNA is TGTGCCAGCAGTGCGATGGTAAACACTGAAGCTTTCTTT.